These T cell receptor beta chains were read from a single sample in a study of T-cell reconstitution after alpha-beta-depleted transplantation in children. TCRdb re-called the PCR reads with MiXCR, one entry per CDR3 protein. The sample contains 250,000 to 400,000 distinct CDR3 sequences, around 25% of which appear only once. Here the sequenced sample was PBMCs, mostly from graft donor cells, taken 180 days after TCRalphabeta/CD19-depleted stem cell transplant. Receptor source: a male patient younger than 18 who had a stem cell transplant for acute lymphoblastic leukemia, so the T cells may come from the graft donor. Both conserved end residues are part of each CDR3. The D gene is left open where the match is weak. The size field is filled for only some rows; it gives once, few, many or a size class.

J	V	size	D	DNA	CDR3
TRBJ2-2	TRBV9	.	.	TGTGCCAGCAGCCCCGAACTGGTGTACACCGGGGAGCTGTTTTTT	CASSPELVYTGELFF
TRBJ1-1	TRBV5-1	many	.	TGCGCCAGCAGATCCAGGGCGATGAACACTGAAGCTTTCTTT	CASRSRAMNTEAFF
TRBJ2-2	TRBV9	.	.	TGTGCCAGCAGCGTAGACTTGCTACTCAACACCGGGGAGCTGTTTTTT	CASSVDLLLNTGELFF
TRBJ2-7	TRBV20-1	once	.	TGCAGTGCTAGAGTCCAGTTGCGGGTCTACGAGCAGTACTTC	CSARVQLRVYEQYF
TRBJ2-4	TRBV2	few	.	TGTGCCAGCACCCGAAGGGGATTAGCCAAAAACATTCAGTACTTC	CASTRRGLAKNIQYF
TRBJ1-1	TRBV19	.	.	TGTGCCAGTAGGCGACAGGACTACACTGAAGCTTTCTTT	CASRRQDYTEAFF
TRBJ1-2	TRBV6-5	few	.	TGTGCCAGCAGTTACGGAGGGTATGCCTATGGCTACACCTTC	CASSYGGYAYGYTF
TRBJ2-1	TRBV29-1	few	.	TGCAGCGTTGAACGGCAGGGAGGATACAATGAGCAGTTCTTC	CSVERQGGYNEQFF
TRBJ1-2	TRBV12-3/TRBV12-4	few	.	TGTGCCAGCAGTTTCGACGACAGCGCTCGTTATGGCTACACCTTC	CASSFDDSARYGYTF
TRBJ2-7	TRBV7-2	.	.	TGTGCCAGCAGCCCAGGTAGGAGGGGTCCCTACGAGCAGTACTTC	CASSPGRRGPYEQYF
TRBJ2-7	TRBV7-6	.	.	TGTGCCAGCAGCTTAGCAGAGTTCTCCTACGAGCAGTACTTC	CASSLAEFSYEQYF
TRBJ1-2	TRBV5-1	few	.	TGCGCCAGCCGAACCTTAGACGGGTGGCAGTATGGCTACACCTTC	CASRTLDGWQYGYTF
TRBJ1-1	TRBV5-1	many	.	TGCGCCAGCAGCTTGGAACAGTTGAACACTGAAGCTTTCTTT	CASSLEQLNTEAFF
TRBJ2-3	TRBV29-1	few	.	TGCAGCGTTGATACCAGGAGCACAGATACGCAGTATTTT	CSVDTRSTDTQYF
TRBJ1-6	TRBV4-2	.	.	TGTGCCAGCAGCCAAGCGGGGGGGCAGCGGCAGTCACCCCTCCACTTT	CASSQAGGQRQSPLHF
TRBJ2-7	TRBV20-1	.	.	TGCAGTCCAACACGGGCGCGGAGGAGCTCCTACGAGCAGTACTTC	CSPTRARRSSYEQYF
TRBJ2-6	TRBV19	.	TRBD1	TGTGCCAGTAGTATGCTCCCGGGACAGGGTGACGTCCTGACTTTC	CASSMLPGQGDVLTF
TRBJ2-3	TRBV5-1	few	TRBD1	TGCGCCAGCAGCTTTTGGGACAGGGGGCAAGATACGCAGTATTTT	CASSFWDRGQDTQYF
TRBJ2-7	TRBV5-1	.	TRBD2	TGCGTCAGCAGCCAGGGACTAGGAGGCTACGAGCAGTACTTC	CVSSQGLGGYEQYF
TRBJ1-4	TRBV6-5	many	TRBD1	TGTGCCAGCAGTTGGCAGGGGGCTACTAATGAAAAACTGTTTTTT	CASSWQGATNEKLFF
TRBJ2-7	TRBV5-1	.	TRBD2	TGCGCCAGCAGCACACTAGCGGGCCCAACCTACGAGCAGTACTTC	CASSTLAGPTYEQYF
TRBJ1-6	TRBV10-3	few	.	TGTGCCATCAGATCTACCCGGGAAGCCCATAATTCACCCCTCCACTTT	CAIRSTREAHNSPLHF
TRBJ2-1	TRBV7-8	few	.	TGTGCCAGCAGCTTACGGGTCGCGATGACCAATGAGCAGTTCTTC	CASSLRVAMTNEQFF
TRBJ1-1	TRBV11-1	.	.	TGTGCCAGCAGCCCTCAGCGACAGGCCAGGAACACTGAAGCTTTCTTT	CASSPQRQARNTEAFF
TRBJ2-5	TRBV21-1	.	.	TGTGCCAGCCCATGGGGGGGGAAGGAGACCCAGTACTTC	CASPWGGKETQYF
TRBJ2-1	TRBV4-1	.	TRBD1	TGCGCCAGCAGCCAAGAAAGGGGACAGGAAAAGTTCTTC	CASSQERGQEKFF
TRBJ2-1	TRBV3-1	few	.	TGTGCCAGCAGCTTCCTGTGGCGGTCCTTCTACAATGAGCAGTTCTTC	CASSFLWRSFYNEQFF
TRBJ1-6	TRBV4-1	.	.	TGCGCCAGCAGCCAAGGCAATTCACCCCTCCACTTT	CASSQGNSPLHF
TRBJ2-7	TRBV20-1	.	.	TGCAGTGCTAGAGACGAGTCCTACGAGCAGTACTTC	CSARDESYEQYF
TRBJ2-4	TRBV5-1	few	.	TGCGCCAGCAGCTTGACAGCCAAAAACATTCAGTACTTC	CASSLTAKNIQYF
TRBJ2-1	TRBV12-3/TRBV12-4	few	TRBD1	TGTGCCAGCAGAGCAGGGGGTTCTAAGTTCTTC	CASRAGGSKFF
TRBJ2-1	TRBV12-3/TRBV12-4	.	.	TGTGCCAGCAGTGCCTCCAGCCGGAGGGCCGGCAATGAGCAGTTCTTC	CASSASSRRAGNEQFF
TRBJ1-6	TRBV9	.	TRBD1	TGTGCCAGCAGCGTAGACAGGGGGCTTTCACCCCTCCACTTT	CASSVDRGLSPLHF
TRBJ2-7	TRBV7-8	.	.	TGTGCCAGCAGCGAGACGGACGGTGCCTACGGGCAGTACTTC	CASSETDGAYGQYF
TRBJ2-5	TRBV7-3	.	TRBD1	TGTGACAGCAGCTCCCCTGGACAGGGACCAGCGGCCCAGTACTTC	CDSSSPGQGPAAQYF
TRBJ2-2	TRBV5-1	.	TRBD2	TGCGCCAGCAGCTTGGGACTAGCGGGAGCAGGAATCGGGGAGCTGTTTTTT	CASSLGLAGAGIGELFF
TRBJ1-4	TRBV6-5	few	.	TGTGCCAGCAGTTCCCAGGGGTTTAATGAAAAACTGTTTTTT	CASSSQGFNEKLFF
TRBJ2-3	TRBV10-3	.	.	TGTGCCATCAGTGAGAACCCGAGTTACATGGGGTGGGGCACAGATACGCAGTATTTT	CAISENPSYMGWGTDTQYF
TRBJ1-2	TRBV5-1	.	.	TGCGCCAGCAGCTTGGAAGCAGGGCGGATAGCTAACTATGGCTACACCTTC	CASSLEAGRIANYGYTF
TRBJ2-5	TRBV20-1	few	.	TGCAGTGCTAGTGCGGGGATCGGGGAGACCCAGTACTTC	CSASAGIGETQYF
TRBJ2-3	TRBV24-1	.	.	TGTGCCACCAGTGATTTGGGAACAGATACGCAGTATTTT	CATSDLGTDTQYF